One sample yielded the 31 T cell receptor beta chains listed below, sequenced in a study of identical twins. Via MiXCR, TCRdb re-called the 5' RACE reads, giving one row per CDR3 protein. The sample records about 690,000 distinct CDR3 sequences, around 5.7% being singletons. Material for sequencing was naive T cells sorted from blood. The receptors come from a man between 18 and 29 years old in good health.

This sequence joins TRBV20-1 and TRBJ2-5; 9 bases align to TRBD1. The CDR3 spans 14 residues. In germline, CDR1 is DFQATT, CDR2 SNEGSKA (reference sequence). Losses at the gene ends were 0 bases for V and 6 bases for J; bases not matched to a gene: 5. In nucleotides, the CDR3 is TGCAGTGCTAGAGATGGGGACAGGGTACAGACCCAGTACTTC. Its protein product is CSARDGDRVQTQYF.

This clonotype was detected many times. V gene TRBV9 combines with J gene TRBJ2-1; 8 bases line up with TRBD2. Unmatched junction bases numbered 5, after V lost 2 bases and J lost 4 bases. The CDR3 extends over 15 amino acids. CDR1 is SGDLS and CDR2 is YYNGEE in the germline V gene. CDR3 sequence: CASSVSGGPYNEQFF. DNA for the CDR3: TGTGCCAGCAGCGTTTCGGGAGGGCCGTACAATGAGCAGTTCTTC.

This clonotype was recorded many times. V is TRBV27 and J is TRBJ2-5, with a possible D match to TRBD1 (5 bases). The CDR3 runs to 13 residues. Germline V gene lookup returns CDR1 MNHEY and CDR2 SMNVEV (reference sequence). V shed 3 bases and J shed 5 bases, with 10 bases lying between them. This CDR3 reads CASSFGQGETQYF. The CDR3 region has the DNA TGTGCCAGCAGTTTCGGGCAGGGTGAGACCCAGTACTTC.

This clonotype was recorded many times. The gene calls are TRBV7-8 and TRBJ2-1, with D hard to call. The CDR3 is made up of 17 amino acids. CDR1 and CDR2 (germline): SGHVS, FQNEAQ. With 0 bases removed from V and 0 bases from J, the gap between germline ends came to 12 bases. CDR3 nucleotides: TGTGCCAGCAGCTTAGCGTCCCCACCAAGCTCCTACAATGAGCAGTTCTTC. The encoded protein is CASSLASPPSSYNEQFF.

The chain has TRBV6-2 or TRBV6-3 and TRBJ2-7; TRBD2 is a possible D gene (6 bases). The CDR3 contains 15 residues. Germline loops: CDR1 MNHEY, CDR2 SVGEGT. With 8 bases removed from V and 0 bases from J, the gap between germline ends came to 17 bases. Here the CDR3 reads CASLDLRGSSYEQYF. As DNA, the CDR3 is TGTGCCAGCCTGGACTTGCGGGGCTCCTCCTACGAGCAGTACTTC.

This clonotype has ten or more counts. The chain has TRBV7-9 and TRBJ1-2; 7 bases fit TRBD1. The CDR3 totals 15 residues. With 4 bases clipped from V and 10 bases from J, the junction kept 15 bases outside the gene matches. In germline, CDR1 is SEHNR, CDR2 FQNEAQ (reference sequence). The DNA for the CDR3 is TGTGCCAGCAGCTCCTTCCTCCAGCAGGGGGGGGACTACACCTTC. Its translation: CASSSFLQQGGDYTF.

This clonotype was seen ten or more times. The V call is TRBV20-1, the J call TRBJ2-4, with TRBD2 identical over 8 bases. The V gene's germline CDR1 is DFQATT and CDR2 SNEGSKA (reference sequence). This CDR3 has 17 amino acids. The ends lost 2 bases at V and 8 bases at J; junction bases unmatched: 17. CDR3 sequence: CSARPVLSGRGEDIQYF. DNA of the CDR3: TGCAGTGCTAGACCTGTCCTAAGCGGGAGAGGAGAGGACATTCAGTACTTC.

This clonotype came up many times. The CDR3 region is CASSAGLENNEQFF. The CDR3 coding sequence is TGTGCCAGCAGCGCCGGACTAGAAAACAATGAGCAGTTCTTC. The V gene is TRBV9, the J gene TRBJ2-1; 7 bases are shared with TRBD2. This CDR3 has 14 amino acids. The germline gives CDR1 SGDLS, CDR2 YYNGEE. The V gene end was trimmed by 3 bases and the J gene end by 5 bases; junction bases not matched to a gene: 5.

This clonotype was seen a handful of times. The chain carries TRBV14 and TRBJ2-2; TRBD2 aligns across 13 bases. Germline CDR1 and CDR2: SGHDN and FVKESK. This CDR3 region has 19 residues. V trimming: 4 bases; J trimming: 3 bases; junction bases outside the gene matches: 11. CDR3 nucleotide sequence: TGTGCCAGCAGCCCGCGGACTAGCGGGAGAGATGGTTACACCGGGGAGCTGTTTTTT. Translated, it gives CASSPRTSGRDGYTGELFF.

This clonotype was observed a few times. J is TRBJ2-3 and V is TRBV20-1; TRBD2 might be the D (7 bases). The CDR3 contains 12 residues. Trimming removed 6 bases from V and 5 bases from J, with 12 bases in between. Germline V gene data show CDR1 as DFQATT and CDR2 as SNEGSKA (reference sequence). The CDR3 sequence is CSAGGPGDTQYF. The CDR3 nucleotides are TGCAGTGCGGGGGGGCCTGGAGATACGCAGTATTTT.

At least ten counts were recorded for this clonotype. CDR3 nucleotides: TGTGCCAGCAGCTTCGGCGGGAGGGCCCACGAGCAGTACTTC. It specifies CASSFGGRAHEQYF. The rearrangement joins TRBV7-2 to TRBJ2-7; 9 bases are a match to TRBD2. In germline, CDR1 is SGHTA, CDR2 FQGNSA. J was trimmed by 5 bases and V by 3 bases; bases with no gene match: 5. The CDR3 runs to 14 residues.

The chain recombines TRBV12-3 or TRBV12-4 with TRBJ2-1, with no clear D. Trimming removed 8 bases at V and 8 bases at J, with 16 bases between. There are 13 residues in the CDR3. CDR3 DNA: TGTGCCAGCGCTCTGTGGCCCACCGATGAGCAGTTCTTC. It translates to CASALWPTDEQFF.

The CDR3 spells CASSPSEGPEQFF. CDR3 sequence (DNA): TGTGCCAGCAGCCCTTCTGAGGGCCCCGAGCAGTTCTTC. The chain couples TRBV11-2 to TRBJ2-1; D is possibly TRBD2 (5 bases). The CDR3 loop spans 13 amino acids. Germline CDR1 SGHAT, CDR2 FQNNGV. V was clipped by 5 bases and J by 10 bases, with 15 bases between them.

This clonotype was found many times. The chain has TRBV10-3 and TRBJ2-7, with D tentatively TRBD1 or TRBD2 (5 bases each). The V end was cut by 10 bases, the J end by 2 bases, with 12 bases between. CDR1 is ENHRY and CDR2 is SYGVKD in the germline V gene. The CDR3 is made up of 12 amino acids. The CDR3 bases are TGTGCCACCGGGACGGATCCCTACGAGCAGTACGTC. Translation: CATGTDPYEQYV.

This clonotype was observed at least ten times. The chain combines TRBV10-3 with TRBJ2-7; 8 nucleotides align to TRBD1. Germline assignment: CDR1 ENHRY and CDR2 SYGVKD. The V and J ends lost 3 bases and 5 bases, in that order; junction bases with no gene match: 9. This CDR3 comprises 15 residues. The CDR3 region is CAISERGAGGDEQYF. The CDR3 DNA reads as TGTGCCATCAGTGAAAGAGGGGCAGGGGGCGACGAGCAGTACTTC.

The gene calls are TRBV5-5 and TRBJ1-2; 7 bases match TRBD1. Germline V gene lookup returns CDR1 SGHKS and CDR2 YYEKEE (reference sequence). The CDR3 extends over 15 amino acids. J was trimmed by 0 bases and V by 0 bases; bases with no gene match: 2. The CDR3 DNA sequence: TGTGCCAGCAGCTTGGCGGGACAGACTAACTATGGCTACACCTTC. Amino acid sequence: CASSLAGQTNYGYTF. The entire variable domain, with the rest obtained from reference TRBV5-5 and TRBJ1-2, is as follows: DAGVTQSPTHLIKTRGQQVTLRCSPISGHKSVSWYQQVLGQGPQFIFQYYEKEERGRGNFPDRFSARQFPNYSSELNVNALLLGDSALYLCASSLAGQTNYGYTFGSGTRLTVV.

In nucleotides, the CDR3 is TGCGCCAGCAGCCCAACTGGGACAGGGGGCGCCTACAATGAGCAGTTCTTC. This codes for CASSPTGTGGAYNEQFF. The V and J genes are TRBV5-1 and TRBJ2-1; 12 bases agree with TRBD1. Germline V gives CDR1 SGHRS, CDR2 YFSETQ. The CDR3 length is 17 residues. V lost 4 bases to trimming and J lost 2 bases; unmatched junction nucleotides: 7.

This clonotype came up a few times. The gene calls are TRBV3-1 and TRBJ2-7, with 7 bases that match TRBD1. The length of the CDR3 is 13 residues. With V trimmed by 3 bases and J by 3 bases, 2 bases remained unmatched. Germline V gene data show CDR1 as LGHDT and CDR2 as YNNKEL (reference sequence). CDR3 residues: CASSQRQGYEQYV. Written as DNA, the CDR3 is TGTGCCAGCAGCCAGAGACAGGGCTACGAGCAGTACGTC.

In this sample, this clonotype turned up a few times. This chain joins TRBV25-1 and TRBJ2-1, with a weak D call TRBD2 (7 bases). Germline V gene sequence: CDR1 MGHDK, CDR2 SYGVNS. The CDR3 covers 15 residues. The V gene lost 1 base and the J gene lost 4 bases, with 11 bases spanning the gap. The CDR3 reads CASSESQGGYNEQFF. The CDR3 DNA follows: TGTGCCAGCAGTGAATCACAGGGAGGGTACAATGAGCAGTTCTTC. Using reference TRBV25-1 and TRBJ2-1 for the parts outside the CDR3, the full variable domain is EADIYQTPRYLVIGTGKKITLECSQTMGHDKMYWYQQDPGMELHLIHYSYGVNSTEKGDLSSESTVSRIRTEHFPLTLESARPSHTSQYLCASSESQGGYNEQFFGPGTRLTVL.

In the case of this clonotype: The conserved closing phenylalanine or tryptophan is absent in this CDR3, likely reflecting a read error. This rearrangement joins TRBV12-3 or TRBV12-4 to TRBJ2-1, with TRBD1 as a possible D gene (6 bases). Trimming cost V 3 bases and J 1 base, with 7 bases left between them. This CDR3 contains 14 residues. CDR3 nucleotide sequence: TGTGCCAGCAGTTTTACAGGGTCCTACAATGAGCAGTTCTCC. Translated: CASSFTGSYNEQFS.

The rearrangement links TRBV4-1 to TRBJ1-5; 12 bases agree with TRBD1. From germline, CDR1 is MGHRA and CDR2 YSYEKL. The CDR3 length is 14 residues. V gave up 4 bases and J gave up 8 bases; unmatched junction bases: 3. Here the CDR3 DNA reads TGCGCCAGCAGCCGGGACAGGGGGCAAGAGCCCCAGCATTTT. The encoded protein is CASSRDRGQEPQHF.

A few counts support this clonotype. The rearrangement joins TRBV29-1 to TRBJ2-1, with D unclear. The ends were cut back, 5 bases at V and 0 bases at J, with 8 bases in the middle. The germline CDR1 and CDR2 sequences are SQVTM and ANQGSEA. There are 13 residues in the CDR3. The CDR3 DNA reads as TGCAGCGTTTCCCCTAACTCCTACAATGAGCAGTTCTTC. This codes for CSVSPNSYNEQFF.

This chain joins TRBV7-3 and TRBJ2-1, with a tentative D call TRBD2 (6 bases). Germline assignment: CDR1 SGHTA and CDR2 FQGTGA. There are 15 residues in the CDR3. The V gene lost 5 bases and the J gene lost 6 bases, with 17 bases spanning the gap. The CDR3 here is CASSPRRVVSNEQFF. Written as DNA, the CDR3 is TGTGCCAGCAGCCCTAGGAGGGTTGTTAGCAATGAGCAGTTCTTC.

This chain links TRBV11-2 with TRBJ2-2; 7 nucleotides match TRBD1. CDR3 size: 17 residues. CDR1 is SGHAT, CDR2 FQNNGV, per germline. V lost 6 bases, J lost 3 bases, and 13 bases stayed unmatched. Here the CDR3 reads CASRQNPRDRYTGELFF. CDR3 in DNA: TGTGCCAGCAGACAAAATCCCCGGGACAGATACACCGGGGAGCTGTTTTTT. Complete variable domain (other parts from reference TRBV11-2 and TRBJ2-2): EAGVAQSPRYKIIEKRQSVAFWCNPISGHATLYWYQQILGQGPKLLIQFQNNGVVDDSQLPKDRFSAERLKGVDSTLKIQPAKLEDSAVYLCASRQNPRDRYTGELFFGEGSRLTVL.

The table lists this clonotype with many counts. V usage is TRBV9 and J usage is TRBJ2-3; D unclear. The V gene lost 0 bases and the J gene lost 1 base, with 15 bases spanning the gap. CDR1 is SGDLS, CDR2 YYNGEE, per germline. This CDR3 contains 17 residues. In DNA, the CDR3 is TGTGCCAGCAGCGTAGATCTTTTCTCCGGACGCACAGATACGCAGTATTTT. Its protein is CASSVDLFSGRTDTQYF.

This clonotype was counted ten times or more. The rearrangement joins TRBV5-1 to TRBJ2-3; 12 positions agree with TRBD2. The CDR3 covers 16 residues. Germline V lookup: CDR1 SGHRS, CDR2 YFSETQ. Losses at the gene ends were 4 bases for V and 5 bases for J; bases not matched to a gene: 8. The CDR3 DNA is TGCGCCAGCAGCCTGCCGACTAGCGGGAGTCGAGATACGCAGTATTTT. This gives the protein CASSLPTSGSRDTQYF.

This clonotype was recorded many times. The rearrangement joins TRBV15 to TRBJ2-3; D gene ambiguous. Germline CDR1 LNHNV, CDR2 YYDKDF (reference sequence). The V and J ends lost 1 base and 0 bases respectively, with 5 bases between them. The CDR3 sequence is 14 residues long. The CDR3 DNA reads TGTGCCACCAGCAGAGGGGTGAGCACAGATACGCAGTATTTT. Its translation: CATSRGVSTDTQYF. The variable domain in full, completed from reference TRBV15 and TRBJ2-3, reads DAMVIQNPRYQVTQFGKPVTLSCSQTLNHNVMYWYQQKSSQAPKLLFHYYDKDFNNEADTPDNFQSRRPNTSFCFLDIRSPGLGDTAMYLCATSRGVSTDTQYFGPGTRLTVL.

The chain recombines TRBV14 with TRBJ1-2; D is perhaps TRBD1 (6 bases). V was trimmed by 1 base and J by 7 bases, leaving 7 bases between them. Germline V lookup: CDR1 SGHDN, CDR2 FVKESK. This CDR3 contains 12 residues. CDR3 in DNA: TGTGCCAGCAGCCAAGGGACAGTTGGCTACACCTTC. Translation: CASSQGTVGYTF.

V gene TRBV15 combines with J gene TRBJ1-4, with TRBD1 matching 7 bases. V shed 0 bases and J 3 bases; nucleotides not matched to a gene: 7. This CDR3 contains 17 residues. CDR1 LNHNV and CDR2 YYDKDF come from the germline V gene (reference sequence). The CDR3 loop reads CATSRDKGGTANEKLFF. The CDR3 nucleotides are TGTGCCACCAGCAGAGATAAGGGGGGGACAGCTAATGAAAAACTGTTTTTT.

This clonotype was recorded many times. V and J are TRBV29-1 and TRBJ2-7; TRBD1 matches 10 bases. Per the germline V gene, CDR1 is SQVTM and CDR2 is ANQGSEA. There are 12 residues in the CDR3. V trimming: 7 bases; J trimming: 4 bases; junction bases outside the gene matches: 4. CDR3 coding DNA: TGCAGCGGCCGGGACAGGGGTTACGAGCAGTACTTC. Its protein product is CSGRDRGYEQYF.

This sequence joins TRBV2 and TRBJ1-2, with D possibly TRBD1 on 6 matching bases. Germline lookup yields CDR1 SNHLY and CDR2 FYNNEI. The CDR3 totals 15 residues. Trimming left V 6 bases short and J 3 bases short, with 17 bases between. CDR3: CASSPNISGDYGYTF. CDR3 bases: TGTGCCAGCAGCCCAAATATTTCAGGGGACTATGGCTACACCTTC.